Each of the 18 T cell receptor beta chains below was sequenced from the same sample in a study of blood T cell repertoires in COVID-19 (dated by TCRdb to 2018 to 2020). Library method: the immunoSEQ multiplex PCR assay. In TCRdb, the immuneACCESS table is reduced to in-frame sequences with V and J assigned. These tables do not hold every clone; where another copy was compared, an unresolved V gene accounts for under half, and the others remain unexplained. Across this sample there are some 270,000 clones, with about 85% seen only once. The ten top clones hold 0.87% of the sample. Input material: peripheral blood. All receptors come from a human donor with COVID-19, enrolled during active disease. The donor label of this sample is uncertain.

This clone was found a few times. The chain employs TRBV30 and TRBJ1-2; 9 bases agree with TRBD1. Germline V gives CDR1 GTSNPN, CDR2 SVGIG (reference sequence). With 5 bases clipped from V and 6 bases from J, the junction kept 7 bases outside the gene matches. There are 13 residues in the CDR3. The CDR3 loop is CAWVRTGVNGYTF. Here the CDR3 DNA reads TGTGCCTGGGTCCGGACAGGGGTCAATGGCTACACCTTC.

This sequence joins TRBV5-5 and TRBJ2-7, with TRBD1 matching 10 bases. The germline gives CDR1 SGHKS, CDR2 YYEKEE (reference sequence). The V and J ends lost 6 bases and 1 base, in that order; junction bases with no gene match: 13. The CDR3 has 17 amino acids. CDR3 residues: CASINFPRDRGSYEQYF. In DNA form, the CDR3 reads TGTGCCAGCATCAACTTCCCCAGGGACAGGGGATCCTACGAGCAGTACTTC.

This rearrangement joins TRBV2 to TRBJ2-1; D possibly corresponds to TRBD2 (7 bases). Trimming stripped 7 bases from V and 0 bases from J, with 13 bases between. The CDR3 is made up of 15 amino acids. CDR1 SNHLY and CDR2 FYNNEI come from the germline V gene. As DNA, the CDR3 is TGTGCCAGCACCCCGGGGGGCGGCTCCTACAATGAGCAGTTCTTC. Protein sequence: CASTPGGGSYNEQFF.

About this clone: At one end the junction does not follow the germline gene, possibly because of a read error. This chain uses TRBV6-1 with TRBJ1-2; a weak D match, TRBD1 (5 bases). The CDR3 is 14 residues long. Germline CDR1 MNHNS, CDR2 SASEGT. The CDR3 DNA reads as TGTGCCAGCAGTGAAGGGGACGGAGTTGCATGGGAGGCCTTC. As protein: CASSEGDGVAWEAF.

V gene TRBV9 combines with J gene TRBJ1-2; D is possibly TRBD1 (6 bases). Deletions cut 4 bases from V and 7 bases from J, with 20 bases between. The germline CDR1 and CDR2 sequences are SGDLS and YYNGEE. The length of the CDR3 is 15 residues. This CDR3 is CASSPAPLQGGGYTF. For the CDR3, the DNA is TGTGCCAGCAGCCCAGCCCCCTTACAGGGCGGTGGCTACACCTTC.

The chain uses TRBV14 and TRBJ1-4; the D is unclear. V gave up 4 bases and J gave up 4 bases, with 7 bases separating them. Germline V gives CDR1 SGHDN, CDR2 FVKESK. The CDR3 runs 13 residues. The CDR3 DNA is TGTGCCAGCAGCCTTAGCCATAATGAAAAACTGTTTTTT. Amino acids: CASSLSHNEKLFF. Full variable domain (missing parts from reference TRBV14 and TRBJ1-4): EAGVTQFPSHSVIEKGQTVTLRCDPISGHDNLYWYRRVMGKEIKFLLHFVKESKQDESGMPNNRFLAERTGGTYSTLKVQPAELEDSGVYFCASSLSHNEKLFFGSGTQLSVL.

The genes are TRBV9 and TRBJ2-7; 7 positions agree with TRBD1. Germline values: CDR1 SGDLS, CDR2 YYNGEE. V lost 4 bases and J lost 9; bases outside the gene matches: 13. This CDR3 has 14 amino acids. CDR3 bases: TGTGCCAGCAGCCCAAACCCGGACAGGCTAGGGCAGTACTTC. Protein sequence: CASSPNPDRLGQYF.

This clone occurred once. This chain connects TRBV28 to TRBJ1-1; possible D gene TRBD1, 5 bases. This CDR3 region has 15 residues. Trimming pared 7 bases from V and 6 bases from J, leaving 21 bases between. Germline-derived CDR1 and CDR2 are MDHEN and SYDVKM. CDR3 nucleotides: TGTGCCAGCACCGATGGGGGGGTTCAGAGCTCTGAAGCTTTCTTT. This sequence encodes CASTDGGVQSSEAFF. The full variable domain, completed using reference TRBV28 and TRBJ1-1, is DVKVTQSSRYLVKRTGEKVFLECVQDMDHENMFWYRQDPGLGLRLIYFSYDVKMKEKGDIPEGYSVSREKKERFSLILESASTNQTSMYLCASTDGGVQSSEAFFGQGTRLTVV.

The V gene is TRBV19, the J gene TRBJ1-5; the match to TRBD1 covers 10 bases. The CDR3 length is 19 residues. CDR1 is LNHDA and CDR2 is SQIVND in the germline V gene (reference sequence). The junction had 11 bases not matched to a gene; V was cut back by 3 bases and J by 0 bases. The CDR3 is CASSIGPGQGSYSNQPQHF. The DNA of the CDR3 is TGTGCCAGTAGTATTGGACCGGGACAGGGGTCTTATAGCAATCAGCCCCAGCATTTT.

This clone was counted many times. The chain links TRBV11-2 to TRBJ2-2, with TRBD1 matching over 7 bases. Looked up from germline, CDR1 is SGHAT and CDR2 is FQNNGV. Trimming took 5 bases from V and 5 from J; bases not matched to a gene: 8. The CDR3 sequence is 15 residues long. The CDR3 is CASSLTGVATGELFF. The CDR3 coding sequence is TGTGCCAGCAGCCTCACAGGGGTCGCTACCGGGGAGCTGTTTTTT.

The chain's CDR3 is CASSLGQPQETQYF. The CDR3 DNA reads TGTGCCAGCAGCCTAGGACAGCCTCAAGAGACCCAGTACTTC. V and J are TRBV7-9 and TRBJ2-5; D may be TRBD1 (6 bases). V dropped 5 bases and J dropped 2 bases, with 12 bases sitting between them. The germline V gene encodes CDR1 SEHNR and CDR2 FQNEAQ (reference sequence). The CDR3 contains 14 residues.

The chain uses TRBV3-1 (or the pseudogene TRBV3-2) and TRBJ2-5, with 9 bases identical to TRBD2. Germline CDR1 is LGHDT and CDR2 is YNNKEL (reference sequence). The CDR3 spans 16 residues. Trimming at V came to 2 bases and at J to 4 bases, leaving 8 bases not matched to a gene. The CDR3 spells CASSQRGGRARETQYF. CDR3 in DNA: TGTGCCAGCAGCCAACGGGGCGGGAGGGCCCGAGAGACCCAGTACTTC.

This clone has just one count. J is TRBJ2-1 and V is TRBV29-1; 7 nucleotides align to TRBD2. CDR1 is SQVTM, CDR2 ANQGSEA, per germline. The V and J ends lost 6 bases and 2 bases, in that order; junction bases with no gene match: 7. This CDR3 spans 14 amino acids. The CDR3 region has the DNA TGCAGCGTCTCGGGGGGAGCGGCCTACAATGAGCAGTTCTTC. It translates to CSVSGGAAYNEQFF.

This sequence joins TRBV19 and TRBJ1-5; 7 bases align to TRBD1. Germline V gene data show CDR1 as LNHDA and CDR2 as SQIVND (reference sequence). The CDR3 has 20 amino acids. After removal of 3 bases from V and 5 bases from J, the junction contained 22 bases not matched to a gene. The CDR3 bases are TGTGCCAGTAGTATGACCCGGACAGGTCCCACCCGAACCCCAGATCAGCCCCAGCATTTT. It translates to CASSMTRTGPTRTPDQPQHF.

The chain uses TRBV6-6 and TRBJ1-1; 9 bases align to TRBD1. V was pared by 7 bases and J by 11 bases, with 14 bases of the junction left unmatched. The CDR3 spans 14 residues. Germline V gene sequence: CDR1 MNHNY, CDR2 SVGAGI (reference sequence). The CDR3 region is CASTGQGLILIAFF. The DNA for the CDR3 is TGTGCCAGCACAGGACAGGGGCTAATCCTAATTGCTTTCTTT.

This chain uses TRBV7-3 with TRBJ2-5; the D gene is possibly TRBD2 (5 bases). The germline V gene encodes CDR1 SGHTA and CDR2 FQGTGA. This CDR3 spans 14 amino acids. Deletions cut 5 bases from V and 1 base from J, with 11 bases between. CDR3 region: CASSMVAGQETQYF. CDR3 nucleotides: TGTGCCAGCAGCATGGTGGCGGGCCAAGAGACCCAGTACTTC.

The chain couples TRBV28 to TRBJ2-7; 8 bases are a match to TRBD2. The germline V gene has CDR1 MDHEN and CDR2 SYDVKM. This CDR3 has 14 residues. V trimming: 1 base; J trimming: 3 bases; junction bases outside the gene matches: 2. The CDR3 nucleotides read TGTGCCAGCAGTTTATACGGGGGGGACTACGAGCAGTACTTC. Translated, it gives CASSLYGGDYEQYF.

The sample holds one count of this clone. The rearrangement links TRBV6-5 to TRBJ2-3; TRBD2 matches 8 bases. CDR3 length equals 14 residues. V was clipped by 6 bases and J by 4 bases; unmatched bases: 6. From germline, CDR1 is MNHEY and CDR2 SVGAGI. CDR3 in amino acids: CASRLGLAADTQYF. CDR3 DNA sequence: TGTGCCAGCAGGTTAGGACTAGCCGCAGATACGCAGTATTTT.